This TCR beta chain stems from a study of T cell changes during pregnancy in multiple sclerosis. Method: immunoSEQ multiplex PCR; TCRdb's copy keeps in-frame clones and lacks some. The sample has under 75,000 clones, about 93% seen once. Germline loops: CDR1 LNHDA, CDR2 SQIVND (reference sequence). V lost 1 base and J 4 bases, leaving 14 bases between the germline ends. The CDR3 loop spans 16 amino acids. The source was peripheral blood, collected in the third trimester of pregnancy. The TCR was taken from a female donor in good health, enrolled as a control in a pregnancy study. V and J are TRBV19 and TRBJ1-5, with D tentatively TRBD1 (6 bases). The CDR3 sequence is CASSIVAGTTNQPQHF. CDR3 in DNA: TGTGCCAGTAGTATAGTCGCCGGGACAACGAATCAGCCCCAGCATTTT.